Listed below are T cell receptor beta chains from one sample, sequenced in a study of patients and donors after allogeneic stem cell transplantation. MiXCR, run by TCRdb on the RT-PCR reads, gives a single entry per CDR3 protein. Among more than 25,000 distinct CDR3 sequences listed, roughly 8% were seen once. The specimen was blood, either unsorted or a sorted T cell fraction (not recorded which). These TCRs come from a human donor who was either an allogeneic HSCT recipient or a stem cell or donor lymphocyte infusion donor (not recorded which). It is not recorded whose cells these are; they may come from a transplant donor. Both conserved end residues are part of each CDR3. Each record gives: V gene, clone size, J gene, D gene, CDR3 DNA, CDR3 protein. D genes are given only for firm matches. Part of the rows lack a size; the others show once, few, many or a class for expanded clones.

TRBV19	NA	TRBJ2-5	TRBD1	TGTGCCAGTAGTATAAGGACAGGGGGCGGCCAAGAGACCCAGTACTTC	CASSIRTGGGQETQYF
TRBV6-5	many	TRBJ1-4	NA	TGTGCCAGCAGTTACACCGGCCGACACCAAAGGGGTGAAAAACTGTTTTTT	CASSYTGRHQRGEKLFF
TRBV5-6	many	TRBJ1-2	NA	TGTGCCAGCAGCTTGCTAGTCAGTGGCTACACCTTC	CASSLLVSGYTF
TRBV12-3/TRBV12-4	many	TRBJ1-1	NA	TGTGCCAGCACGCCGGGACGGAACACTGAAGCTTTCTTT	CASTPGRNTEAFF
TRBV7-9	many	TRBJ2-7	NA	TGTGCCAGCAGCCGCAGTAAGAGGGAGGACTCCTACGAGCAGTACTTC	CASSRSKREDSYEQYF
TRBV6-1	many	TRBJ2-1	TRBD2	TGTGCCAGGCCCGGGACTAGCGGGGGGTCATGCTACAATGAGCAGTTCTTC	CARPGTSGGSCYNEQFF
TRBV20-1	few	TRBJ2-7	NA	TGCAGTGCTAGAGATGAGGTGATGAGCTCCTACGAGCAGTACTTC	CSARDEVMSSYEQYF
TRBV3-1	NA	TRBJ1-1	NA	TGTGCCAGCAGCCTGGGGATGGGACGAATTCGGTTGAACACTGAAGCTTTCTTT	CASSLGMGRIRLNTEAFF
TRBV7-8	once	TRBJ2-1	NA	TGTGCCAGCAGCTCCCGAGGTCAGGAACTAAGCTCCTACAATGAGCAGTTCTTC	CASSSRGQELSSYNEQFF
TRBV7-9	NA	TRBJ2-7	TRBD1	TGTGCCAGCAGAAGGGGACAGGGGGTCTACGAGCAGTACTTC	CASRRGQGVYEQYF
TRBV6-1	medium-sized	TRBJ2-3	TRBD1	TGTGCCAGCAGTGATGCGGACAGGGGAGGCACAGATACGCAGTATTTT	CASSDADRGGTDTQYF
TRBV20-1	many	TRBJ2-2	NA	TGCAGTGCTAGAGACCCCAGACAGACCTCGAACACCGGGGAGCTGTTTTTT	CSARDPRQTSNTGELFF
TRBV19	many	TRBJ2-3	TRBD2	TGTGCCAGTAGTATGACGGGGGGGCAGGATACGCAGTATTTT	CASSMTGGQDTQYF
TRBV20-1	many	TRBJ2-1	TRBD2	TGCAGCACGGGGGGTAGCGGGGGGGTAGGGTTCATCAATGAGCAGTTCTTC	CSTGGSGGVGFINEQFF
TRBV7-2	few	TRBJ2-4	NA	TGTGCCAGCAGCTTATCTTACGGGGCACAAAACATTCAGTACTTC	CASSLSYGAQNIQYF
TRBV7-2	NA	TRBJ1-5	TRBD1	TGTGCCAGCAGCTTAGGGACAGGCGGCAATCAGCCCCAGCATTTT	CASSLGTGGNQPQHF
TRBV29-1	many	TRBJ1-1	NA	TGCAGCGTTAATAGGCAAGGAACTGAAGCTTTCTTT	CSVNRQGTEAFF
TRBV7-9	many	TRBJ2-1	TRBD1	TGTGCCAGCAGCCCGGGACAGGGAACGAATGAGCAGTTCTTC	CASSPGQGTNEQFF
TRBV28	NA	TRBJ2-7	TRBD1	TGTGCCAGCAGTCCATACCGGACAGGGAGCGCCTACGAGCAGTACTTC	CASSPYRTGSAYEQYF
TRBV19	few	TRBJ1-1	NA	TGTGCCAGTAGTCCATCCGACGGACTGTCGGAAGCTTTCTTT	CASSPSDGLSEAFF
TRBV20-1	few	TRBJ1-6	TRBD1	TGCAGTGCTTTACCACAGGGGCCCTATAATTCACCCCTCCACTTT	CSALPQGPYNSPLHF
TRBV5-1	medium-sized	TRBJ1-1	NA	TGCGCCAGCAGCTATCCCGAGACAGGAGCAACCGGGGACACTGAAGCTTTCTTT	CASSYPETGATGDTEAFF
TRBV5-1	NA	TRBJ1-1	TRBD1	TGCGCCAGCAGCCGGGGACAGGGTGGATGGAACACTGAAGCTTTCTTT	CASSRGQGGWNTEAFF
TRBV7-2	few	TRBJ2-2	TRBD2	TGTGCCAGCAGCCAAGACGGGACTAGCGGGGGGTACGGGGAGCTGTTTTTT	CASSQDGTSGGYGELFF
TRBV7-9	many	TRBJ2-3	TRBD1	TGTGCCAGCAGCTTAGCGGGTCAGGGGGGCACAGATACGCAGTATTTT	CASSLAGQGGTDTQYF
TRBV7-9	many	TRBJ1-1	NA	TGTGCCAGCAGCTTAGGTCCAGCCGAAGCTTTCTTT	CASSLGPAEAFF
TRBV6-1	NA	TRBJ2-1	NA	TGTGCCAGCAGTGAATACCTCCCGGCTCCCCAGTTCTTC	CASSEYLPAPQFF
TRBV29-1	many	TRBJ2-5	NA	TGCAGCGTTGAGCGGAACCTCAGAGAGACCCAGTACTTC	CSVERNLRETQYF
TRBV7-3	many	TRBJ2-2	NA	TGTGCCAGCAGCTTAATGGGGAGGAGCACCGGGGAGCTGTTTTTT	CASSLMGRSTGELFF